The rows below give T cell receptor beta chains drawn from one sample of a study of post-analysis software for immune sequencing data. TCRdb independently ran MiXCR on the PCR reads; one entry per CDR3 protein. Of hundreds of thousands of distinct CDR3 sequences detected, roughly 27% appear once; the ten largest clones hold roughly 0.53%. What was sequenced was blood. The receptors stem from a girl between 10 and 17 years old with multiple sclerosis. Each CDR3 is given with its conserved first and last residue. The D gene is left open where the match is weak. Part of the rows lack a size; the others show once, few, many or a class for expanded clones.

CDR3 protein: CASSSPNLAGEQYF; CDR3 DNA: TGTGCCAGCAGTTCGCCAAATCTAGCGGGCGAGCAGTACTTC; D gene: TRBD2; J gene: TRBJ2-7; V gene: TRBV12-3/TRBV12-4; clone size: -
CDR3 protein: CASSFRTGRETQYF; CDR3 DNA: TGTGCCAGCAGTTTCAGGACAGGGAGGGAGACCCAGTACTTC; D gene: TRBD1; J gene: TRBJ2-5; V gene: TRBV28; clone size: few
CDR3 protein: CASSFAGGALGQFF; CDR3 DNA: TGCGCCAGCAGCTTCGCGGGAGGTGCTCTGGGGCAGTTCTTC; D gene: TRBD2; J gene: TRBJ2-1; V gene: TRBV5-1; clone size: few
CDR3 protein: CASSLLTGGGGYEQYF; CDR3 DNA: TGTGCCAGCAGCTTACTCACAGGGGGAGGTGGCTACGAGCAGTACTTC; D gene: TRBD1; J gene: TRBJ2-7; V gene: TRBV7-2; clone size: many
CDR3 protein: CASSQDPSPGQLLRYGYTF; CDR3 DNA: TGCGCCAGCAGCCAAGATCCCTCTCCGGGACAGCTTCTACGTTATGGCTACACCTTC; D gene: TRBD1; J gene: TRBJ1-2; V gene: TRBV4-3; clone size: -
CDR3 protein: CASSPRDGYTEAFF; CDR3 DNA: TGTGCCAGCTCACCCCGGGACGGATACACTGAAGCTTTCTTT; D gene: -; J gene: TRBJ1-1; V gene: TRBV18; clone size: once
CDR3 protein: CASSSRVNTEAFF; CDR3 DNA: TGTGCTAGCAGCTCTCGGGTGAACACTGAAGCTTTCTTT; D gene: -; J gene: TRBJ1-1; V gene: TRBV7-7; clone size: few
CDR3 protein: CASSSFRGDSGMSKEQYF; CDR3 DNA: TGTGCCAGCAGTTCCTTCCGTGGAGATAGCGGCATGAGTAAAGAGCAGTACTTC; D gene: -; J gene: TRBJ2-7; V gene: TRBV6-2/TRBV6-3; clone size: few
CDR3 protein: CSAQSGTGVNNEQFF; CDR3 DNA: TGCAGTGCCCAATCCGGGACAGGGGTAAACAATGAGCAGTTCTTC; D gene: TRBD1; J gene: TRBJ2-1; V gene: TRBV20-1; clone size: few
CDR3 protein: CSAINRDWSYNEQYF; CDR3 DNA: TGCAGTGCTATCAACCGGGACTGGTCCTACAATGAGCAGTACTTC; D gene: -; J gene: TRBJ2-5; V gene: TRBV20-1; clone size: -
CDR3 protein: CAGSYSGDTQYF; CDR3 DNA: TGTGCCGGCAGTTACTCTGGGGATACGCAGTATTTT; D gene: -; J gene: TRBJ2-3; V gene: TRBV6-5; clone size: few
CDR3 protein: CAGSLGGRANEKLFF; CDR3 DNA: TGTGCCGGCAGTTTAGGGGGCCGGGCTAATGAAAAACTGTTTTTT; D gene: TRBD1; J gene: TRBJ1-4; V gene: TRBV27; clone size: once
CDR3 protein: CASNLAGQGTQYF; CDR3 DNA: TGTGCCAGCAACCTAGCAGGGCAGGGTACGCAGTATTTT; D gene: -; J gene: TRBJ2-3; V gene: TRBV3-1; clone size: few
CDR3 protein: CASSPQGPYGYTF; CDR3 DNA: TGTGCCAGCAGCCCCCAGGGGCCCTATGGCTACACCTTC; D gene: -; J gene: TRBJ1-2; V gene: TRBV3-1; clone size: few
CDR3 protein: CASSRTGRTNYGYTF; CDR3 DNA: TGTGCCAGCAGCCGCACGGGACGGACCAACTATGGCTACACCTTC; D gene: -; J gene: TRBJ1-2; V gene: TRBV7-9; clone size: few
CDR3 protein: CASRWGQLPTGELFF; CDR3 DNA: TGTGCCAGCAGATGGGGGCAGCTGCCCACCGGGGAGCTGTTTTTT; D gene: -; J gene: TRBJ2-2; V gene: TRBV13; clone size: few
CDR3 protein: CASSYTAGQGYEQYF; CDR3 DNA: TGTGCCAGCAGTTACACGGCGGGACAGGGCTACGAGCAGTACTTC; D gene: TRBD1; J gene: TRBJ2-7; V gene: TRBV6-6; clone size: few
CDR3 protein: CASNPTGTTRTDTQYF; CDR3 DNA: TGTGCCAGCAACCCGACCGGGACCACCCGCACAGATACGCAGTATTTT; D gene: -; J gene: TRBJ2-3; V gene: TRBV7-2; clone size: few
CDR3 protein: CSAVTSGNEQFF; CDR3 DNA: TGCAGCGCCGTAACTAGCGGCAATGAGCAGTTCTTC; D gene: TRBD2; J gene: TRBJ2-1; V gene: TRBV29-1; clone size: many
CDR3 protein: CASSDGANTGELFF; CDR3 DNA: TGTGCCAGCTCCGACGGAGCGAACACCGGGGAGCTGTTTTTT; D gene: -; J gene: TRBJ2-2; V gene: TRBV6-1; clone size: once
CDR3 protein: CSAEGRASGSSTDTQYF; CDR3 DNA: TGCAGTGCTGAGGGAAGGGCTAGCGGATCGAGCACAGATACGCAGTATTTT; D gene: TRBD2; J gene: TRBJ2-3; V gene: TRBV20-1; clone size: -
CDR3 protein: CASSPDGNYGYTF; CDR3 DNA: TGTGCCAGCAGTCCGGACGGAAACTATGGCTACACCTTC; D gene: -; J gene: TRBJ1-2; V gene: TRBV6-4; clone size: many
CDR3 protein: CAIRPSGSISYNEQFF; CDR3 DNA: TGTGCCATCCGGCCTAGCGGGTCCATCTCCTACAATGAGCAGTTCTTC; D gene: TRBD2; J gene: TRBJ2-1; V gene: TRBV10-3; clone size: few
CDR3 protein: CASGPGPAREDTQYF; CDR3 DNA: TGTGCCAGCGGGCCGGGCCCCGCTCGAGAAGATACGCAGTATTTT; D gene: -; J gene: TRBJ2-3; V gene: TRBV11-1; clone size: few
CDR3 protein: CASSYSAIEQFF; CDR3 DNA: TGTGCCAGCAGTTACTCGGCGATTGAGCAGTTCTTC; D gene: -; J gene: TRBJ2-1; V gene: TRBV6-2/TRBV6-3; clone size: few